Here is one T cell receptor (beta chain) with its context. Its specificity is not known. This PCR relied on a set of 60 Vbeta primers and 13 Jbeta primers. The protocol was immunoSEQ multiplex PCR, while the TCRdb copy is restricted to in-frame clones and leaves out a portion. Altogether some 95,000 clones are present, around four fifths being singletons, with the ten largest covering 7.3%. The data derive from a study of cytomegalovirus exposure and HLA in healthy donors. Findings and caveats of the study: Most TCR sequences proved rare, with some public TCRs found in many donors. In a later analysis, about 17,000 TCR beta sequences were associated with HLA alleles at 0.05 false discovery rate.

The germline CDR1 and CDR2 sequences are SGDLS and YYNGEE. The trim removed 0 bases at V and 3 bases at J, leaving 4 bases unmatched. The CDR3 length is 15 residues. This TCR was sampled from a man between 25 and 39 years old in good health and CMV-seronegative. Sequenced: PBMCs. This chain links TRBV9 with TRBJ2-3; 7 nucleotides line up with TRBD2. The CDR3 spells CASSVGGTNTDTQYF. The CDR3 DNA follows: TGTGCCAGCAGCGTAGGGGGGACTAATACAGATACGCAGTATTTT.